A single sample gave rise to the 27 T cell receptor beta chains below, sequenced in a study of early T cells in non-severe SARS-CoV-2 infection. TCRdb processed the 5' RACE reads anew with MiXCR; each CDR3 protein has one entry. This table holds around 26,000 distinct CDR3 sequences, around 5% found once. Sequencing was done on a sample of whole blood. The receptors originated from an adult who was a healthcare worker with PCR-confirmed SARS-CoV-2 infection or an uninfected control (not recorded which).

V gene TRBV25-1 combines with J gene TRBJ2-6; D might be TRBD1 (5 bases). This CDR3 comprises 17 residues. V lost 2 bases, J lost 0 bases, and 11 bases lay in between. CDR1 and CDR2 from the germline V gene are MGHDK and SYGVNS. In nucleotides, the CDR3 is TGTGCCAGCAGTGAAGGTTACAGGACCTCTGGGGCCAACGTCCTGACTTTC. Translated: CASSEGYRTSGANVLTF.

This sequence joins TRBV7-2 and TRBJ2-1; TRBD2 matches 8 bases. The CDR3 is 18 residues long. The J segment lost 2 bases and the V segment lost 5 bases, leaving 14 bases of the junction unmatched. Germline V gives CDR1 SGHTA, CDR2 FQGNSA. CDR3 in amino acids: CASSDRGQGGGTYNEQFF. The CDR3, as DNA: TGTGCCAGCAGCGATAGAGGACAAGGCGGGGGGACCTACAATGAGCAGTTCTTC.

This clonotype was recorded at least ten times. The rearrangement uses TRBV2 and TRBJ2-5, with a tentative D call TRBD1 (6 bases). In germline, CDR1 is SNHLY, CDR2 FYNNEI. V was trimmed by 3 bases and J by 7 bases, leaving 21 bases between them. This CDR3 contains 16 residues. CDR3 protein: CASSDISWGRGATQYF. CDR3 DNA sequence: TGTGCCAGCAGTGATATCTCCTGGGGCAGGGGTGCGACCCAGTACTTC.

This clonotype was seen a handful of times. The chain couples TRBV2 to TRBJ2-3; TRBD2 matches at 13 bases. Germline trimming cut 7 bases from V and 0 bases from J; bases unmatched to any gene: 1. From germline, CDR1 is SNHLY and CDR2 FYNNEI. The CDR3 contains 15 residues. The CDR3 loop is CASKGLAGSTDTQYF. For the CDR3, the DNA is TGTGCCAGCAAGGGACTAGCGGGGAGCACAGATACGCAGTATTTT.

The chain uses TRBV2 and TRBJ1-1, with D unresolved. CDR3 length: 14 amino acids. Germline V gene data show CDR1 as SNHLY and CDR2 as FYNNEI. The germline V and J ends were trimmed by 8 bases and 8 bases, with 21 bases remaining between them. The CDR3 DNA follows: TGTGCCAGCGGAGGCCAGTACAAGGCCAACGAAGCTTTCTTT. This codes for CASGGQYKANEAFF.

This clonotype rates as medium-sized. The CDR3 is CASSGTGGYEQYF. In nucleotides, the CDR3 is TGTGCCAGCAGCGGGACAGGGGGCTACGAGCAGTACTTC. The chain employs TRBV6-1 and TRBJ2-7; TRBD1 matches 11 bases. This CDR3 contains 13 residues. Unmatched junction bases numbered 1, after V lost 6 bases and J lost 3 bases. In germline, CDR1 is MNHNS, CDR2 SASEGT.

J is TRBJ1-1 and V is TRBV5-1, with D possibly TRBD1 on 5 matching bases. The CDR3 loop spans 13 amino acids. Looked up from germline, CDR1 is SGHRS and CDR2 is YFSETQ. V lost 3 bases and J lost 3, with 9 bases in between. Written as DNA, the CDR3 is TGCGCCAGCAGCTCAGGGTTGGACACTGAAGCTTTCTTT. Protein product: CASSSGLDTEAFF.

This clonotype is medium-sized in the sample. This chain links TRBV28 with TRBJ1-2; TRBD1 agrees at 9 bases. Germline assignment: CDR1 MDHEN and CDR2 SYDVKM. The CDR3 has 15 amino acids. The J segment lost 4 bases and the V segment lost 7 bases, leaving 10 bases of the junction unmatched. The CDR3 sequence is CASKYRGRISYGYTF. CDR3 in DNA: TGTGCCAGCAAATACAGGGGGCGCATAAGCTATGGCTACACCTTC.

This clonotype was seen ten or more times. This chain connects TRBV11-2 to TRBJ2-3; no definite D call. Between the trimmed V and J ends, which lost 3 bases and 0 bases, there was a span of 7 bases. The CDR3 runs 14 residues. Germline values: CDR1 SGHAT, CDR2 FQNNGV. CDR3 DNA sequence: TGTGCCAGCAGCTTTGCGGTTAGCACAGATACGCAGTATTTT. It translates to CASSFAVSTDTQYF.

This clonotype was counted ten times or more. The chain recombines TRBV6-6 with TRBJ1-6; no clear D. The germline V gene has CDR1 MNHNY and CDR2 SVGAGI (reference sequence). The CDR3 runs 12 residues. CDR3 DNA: TGTGCAGTCGGATCCTATAATTCACCCCTCCACTTT. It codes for CAVGSYNSPLHF.

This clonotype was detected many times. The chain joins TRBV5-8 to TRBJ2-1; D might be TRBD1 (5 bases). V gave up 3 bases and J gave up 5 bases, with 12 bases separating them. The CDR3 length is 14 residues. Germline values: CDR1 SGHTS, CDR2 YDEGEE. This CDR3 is CASSSQIRDNEQFF. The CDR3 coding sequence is TGTGCCAGCAGCTCTCAAATCAGGGACAATGAGCAGTTCTTC.

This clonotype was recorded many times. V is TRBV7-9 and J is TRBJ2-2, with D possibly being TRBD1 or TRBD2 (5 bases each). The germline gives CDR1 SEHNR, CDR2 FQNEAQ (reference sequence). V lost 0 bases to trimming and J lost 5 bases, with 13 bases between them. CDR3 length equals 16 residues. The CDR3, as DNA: TGTGCCAGCAGCTTAGCTCCAGGGAGTCGGACCGGGGAGCTGTTTTTT. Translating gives CASSLAPGSRTGELFF.

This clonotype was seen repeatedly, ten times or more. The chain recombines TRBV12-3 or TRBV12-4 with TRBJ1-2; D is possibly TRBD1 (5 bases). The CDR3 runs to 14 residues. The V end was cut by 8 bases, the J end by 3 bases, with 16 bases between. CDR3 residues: CASRPAGGYYGYTF. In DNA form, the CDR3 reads TGTGCCAGCCGTCCGGCGGGGGGATACTATGGCTACACCTTC.

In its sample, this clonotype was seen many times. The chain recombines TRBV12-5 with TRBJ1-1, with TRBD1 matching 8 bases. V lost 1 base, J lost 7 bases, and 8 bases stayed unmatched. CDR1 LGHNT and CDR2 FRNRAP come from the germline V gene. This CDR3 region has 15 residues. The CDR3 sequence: CASGLGTGTGDEAFF. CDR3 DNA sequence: TGTGCTAGTGGTTTGGGCACCGGGACAGGTGATGAAGCTTTCTTT. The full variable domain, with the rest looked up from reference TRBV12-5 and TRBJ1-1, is DARVTQTPRHKVTEMGQEVTMRCQPILGHNTVFWYRQTMMQGLELLAYFRNRAPLDDSGMPKDRFSAEMPDATLATLKIQPSEPRDSAVYFCASGLGTGTGDEAFFGQGTRLTVV.

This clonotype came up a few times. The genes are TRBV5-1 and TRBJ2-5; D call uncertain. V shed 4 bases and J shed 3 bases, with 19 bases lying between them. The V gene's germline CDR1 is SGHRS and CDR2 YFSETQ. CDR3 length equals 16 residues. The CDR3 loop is CASSLGNHGREETQYF. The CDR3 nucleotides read TGCGCCAGCAGCCTCGGTAATCATGGGCGTGAAGAGACCCAGTACTTC.

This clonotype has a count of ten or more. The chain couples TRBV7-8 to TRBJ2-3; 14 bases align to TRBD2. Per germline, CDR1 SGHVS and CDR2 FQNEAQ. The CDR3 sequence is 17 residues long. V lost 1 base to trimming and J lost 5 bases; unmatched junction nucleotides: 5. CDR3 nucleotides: TGTGCCAGCAGCTTAGGGGGGACTAGCGGGAGTAAAGATACGCAGTATTTT. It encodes CASSLGGTSGSKDTQYF. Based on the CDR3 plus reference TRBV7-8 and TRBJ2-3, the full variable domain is GAGVSQSPRYKVAKRGQDVALRCDPISGHVSLFWYQQALGQGPEFLTYFQNEAQLDKSGLPSDRFFAERPEGSVSTLKIQRTQQEDSAVYLCASSLGGTSGSKDTQYFGPGTRLTVL.

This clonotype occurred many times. CDR3 coding DNA: TGTGCCAGCAGCTTGGCTGGCGAGCAGTTCTTC. It is translated as CASSLAGEQFF. The rearrangement uses TRBV5-4 and TRBJ2-1; D is ambiguous. The CDR3 consists of 11 residues. The germline V gene has CDR1 SGHNT and CDR2 YYREEE (reference sequence). V lost 0 bases and J 10 bases, leaving 5 bases between the germline ends.

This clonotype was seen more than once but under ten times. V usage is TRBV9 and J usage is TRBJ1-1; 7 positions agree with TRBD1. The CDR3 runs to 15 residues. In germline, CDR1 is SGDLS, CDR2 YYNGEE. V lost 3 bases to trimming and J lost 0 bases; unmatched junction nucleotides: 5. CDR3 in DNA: TGTGCCAGCAGCGGAGGGGACAGCCTGAACACTGAAGCTTTCTTT. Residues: CASSGGDSLNTEAFF.

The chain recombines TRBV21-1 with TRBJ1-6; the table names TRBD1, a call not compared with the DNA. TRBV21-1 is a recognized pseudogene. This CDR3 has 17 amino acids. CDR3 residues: CASSKGRSQGRNSPLHF. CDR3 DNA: TGTGCCAGCAGCAAAGGAAGGAGTCAGGGGAGGAATTCACCCCTCCACTTT.

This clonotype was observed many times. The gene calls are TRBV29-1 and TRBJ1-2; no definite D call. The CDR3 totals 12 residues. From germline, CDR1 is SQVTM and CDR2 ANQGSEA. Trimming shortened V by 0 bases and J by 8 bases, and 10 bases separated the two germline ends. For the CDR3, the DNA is TGCAGCGTTGAAGAGCGATACGGGGGCTACACCTTC. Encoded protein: CSVEERYGGYTF.

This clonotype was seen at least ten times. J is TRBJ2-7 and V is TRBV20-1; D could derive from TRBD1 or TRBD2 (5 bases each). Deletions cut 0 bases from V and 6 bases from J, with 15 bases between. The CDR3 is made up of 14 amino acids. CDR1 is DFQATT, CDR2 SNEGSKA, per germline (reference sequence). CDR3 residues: CSARDRDPPGEQYF. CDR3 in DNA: TGCAGTGCTAGAGATCGGGACCCTCCGGGCGAGCAGTACTTC.

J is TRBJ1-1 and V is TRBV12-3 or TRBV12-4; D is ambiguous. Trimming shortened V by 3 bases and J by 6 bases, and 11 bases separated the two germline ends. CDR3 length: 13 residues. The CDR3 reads CASSFDRRSEAFF. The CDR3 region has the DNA TGTGCCAGCAGTTTCGATCGCCGTTCTGAAGCTTTCTTT.

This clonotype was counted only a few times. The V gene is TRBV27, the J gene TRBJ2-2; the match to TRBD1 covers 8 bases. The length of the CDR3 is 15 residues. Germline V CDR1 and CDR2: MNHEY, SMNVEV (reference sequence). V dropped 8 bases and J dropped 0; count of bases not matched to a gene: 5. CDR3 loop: CASRGQGTNTGELFF. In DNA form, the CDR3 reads TGTGCCAGCCGCGGACAGGGAACGAACACCGGGGAGCTGTTTTTT.

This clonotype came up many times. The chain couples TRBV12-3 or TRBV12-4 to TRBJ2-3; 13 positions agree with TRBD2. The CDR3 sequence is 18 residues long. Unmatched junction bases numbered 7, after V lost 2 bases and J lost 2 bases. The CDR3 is CASSLSSGTSGITDTQYF. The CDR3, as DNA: TGTGCCAGCAGTTTATCATCGGGGACTAGCGGGATCACAGATACGCAGTATTTT.

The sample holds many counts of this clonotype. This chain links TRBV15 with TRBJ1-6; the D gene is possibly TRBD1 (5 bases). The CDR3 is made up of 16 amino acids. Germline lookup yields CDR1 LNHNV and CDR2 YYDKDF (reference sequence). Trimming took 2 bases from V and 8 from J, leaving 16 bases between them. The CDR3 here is CATSRNLGLGDSPLHF. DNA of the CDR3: TGTGCCACCAGCAGAAACCTGGGACTCGGGGATTCACCCCTCCACTTT.

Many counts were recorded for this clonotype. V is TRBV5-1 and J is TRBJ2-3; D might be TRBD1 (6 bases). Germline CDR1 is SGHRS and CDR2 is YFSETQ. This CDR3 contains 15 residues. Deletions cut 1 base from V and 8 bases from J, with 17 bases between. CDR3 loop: CASSLYSGPQGTQYF. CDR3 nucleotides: TGCGCCAGCAGCTTGTACTCCGGGCCACAGGGTACGCAGTATTTT.

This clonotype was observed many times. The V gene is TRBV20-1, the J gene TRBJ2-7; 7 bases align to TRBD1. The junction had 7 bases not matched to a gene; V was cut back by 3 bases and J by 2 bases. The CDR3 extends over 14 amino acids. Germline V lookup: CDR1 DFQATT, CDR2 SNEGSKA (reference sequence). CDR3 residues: CSASSTGNPYEQYF. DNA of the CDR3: TGCAGTGCTAGTTCGACAGGGAATCCCTACGAGCAGTACTTC.